Listed here are 32 T cell receptor beta chains from one sample, sequenced in a study of T cell changes during pregnancy in multiple sclerosis. The repertoire was sequenced with immunoSEQ multiplex PCR; TCRdb's copy has only in-frame clones and lacks some. The sample has roughly 60,000 clones; about nine tenths are singletons. The sequences come from CD4+ T cells from peripheral blood mononuclear cells, collected in the first trimester of pregnancy. These receptors were collected from a female donor with multiple sclerosis, enrolled in a pregnancy study.

This rearrangement joins TRBV7-7 to TRBJ2-1, with 9 bases matching TRBD1. The CDR3 sequence is 13 residues long. V lost 5 bases, J lost 5 bases, and 1 base stayed unmatched. The germline gives CDR1 SSHAT, CDR2 FNYEAQ (reference sequence). CDR3 coding DNA: TGTGCCAGCAGCCGGGACAGGGACAATGAGCAGTTCTTC. It translates to CASSRDRDNEQFF.

J is TRBJ2-1 and V is TRBV19, with D tentatively TRBD1 (6 bases). Germline-derived CDR1 and CDR2 are LNHDA and SQIVND (reference sequence). Trimming removed 4 bases at V and 3 bases at J, with 13 bases between. The CDR3 runs 15 residues. CDR3 sequence (DNA): TGTGCCAGTAGTACTGGACAGACCTACTACAATGAGCAGTTCTTC. Translating gives CASSTGQTYYNEQFF.

The chain carries TRBV7-6 and TRBJ2-3, with 12 positions matching TRBD2. Looked up from germline, CDR1 is SGHVS and CDR2 is FNYEAQ. There are 16 residues in the CDR3. The trim removed 2 bases at V and 2 bases at J, leaving 2 bases unmatched. The CDR3 DNA follows: TGTGCCAGCAGCTTACTAGCGGGGGGGTTCACAGATACGCAGTATTTT. It translates to CASSLLAGGFTDTQYF.

This clone appeared a few times. The chain uses TRBV18 and TRBJ1-1, with D perhaps TRBD1 (5 bases). Trimming shortened V by 3 bases and J by 5 bases, and 13 bases separated the two germline ends. Germline V gene sequence: CDR1 KGHSH, CDR2 LQKENI. There are 14 residues in the CDR3. CDR3 sequence (DNA): TGTGCCAGCTCACCGACAGACTTCGGGACTGAAGCTTTCTTT. It translates to CASSPTDFGTEAFF.

The rearrangement links TRBV10-3 to TRBJ2-7; TRBD2 is a possible D gene (5 bases). This CDR3 spans 14 amino acids. The germline V gene encodes CDR1 ENHRY and CDR2 SYGVKD. The V end was cut by 3 bases, the J end by 3 bases, with 12 bases between. DNA for the CDR3: TGTGCCATCAGTGAAGTGGGTCGGGGCTACGAGCAGTACTTC. Its translation: CAISEVGRGYEQYF.

In this sample, this clone turned up once. This rearrangement joins TRBV6-5 to TRBJ1-2; no clear D. CDR3 size: 14 residues. Between the trimmed V and J ends, which lost 6 bases and 3 bases, there was a span of 14 bases. Per germline, CDR1 MNHEY and CDR2 SVGAGI. The DNA of the CDR3 is TGTGCCAGCAGCTCTCCTTTAGTGGACTATGGCTACACCTTC. Protein product: CASSSPLVDYGYTF.

The chain is built from TRBV4-2 and TRBJ2-7, with TRBD1 matching 9 bases. Losses at the gene ends were 1 base for V and 5 bases for J; bases not matched to a gene: 9. This CDR3 region has 16 residues. Germline CDR1 reads LGHNA; CDR2 reads YNFKEQ. CDR3 in DNA: TGTGCCAGCAGCCAAGGCGCAGGGGGACAGGGCCACGAGCAGTACTTC. Residues: CASSQGAGGQGHEQYF.

The genes are TRBV9 and TRBJ2-7; 7 bases match TRBD1. The trim removed 0 bases at V and 5 bases at J, leaving 11 bases unmatched. Germline-derived CDR1 and CDR2 are SGDLS and YYNGEE. The CDR3 is 16 amino acids. The CDR3 nucleotides are TGTGCCAGCAGCGTAGCGGATAGGGACAGAGGGGACGAGCAGTACTTC. As protein: CASSVADRDRGDEQYF.

The chain combines TRBV10-3 with TRBJ2-2; TRBD1 agrees at 9 bases. The V gene end was trimmed by 5 bases and the J gene end by 1 base; junction bases not matched to a gene: 2. The CDR3 totals 15 residues. Germline values: CDR1 ENHRY, CDR2 SYGVKD. The CDR3: CAISPTGGNTGELFF. Here the CDR3 DNA reads TGTGCCATCAGTCCGACAGGGGGGAACACCGGGGAGCTGTTTTTT.

This clone was seen more than once but under ten times. V gene TRBV18 combines with J gene TRBJ1-2; 9 nucleotides match TRBD1. The germline V gene encodes CDR1 KGHSH and CDR2 LQKENI. V shed 0 bases and J 4 bases; nucleotides not matched to a gene: 3. The CDR3 contains 15 residues. DNA for the CDR3: TGTGCCAGCTCACCACCGGGACAGGGAATCTATGGCTACACCTTC. It translates to CASSPPGQGIYGYTF.

This sequence joins TRBV7-8 and TRBJ1-1; D is uncertain. V dropped 1 base and J dropped 4 bases, with 10 bases sitting between them. This CDR3 region has 14 residues. The germline V gene encodes CDR1 SGHVS and CDR2 FQNEAQ. CDR3 protein: CASSLGERRTEAFF. CDR3 DNA sequence: TGTGCCAGCAGCTTAGGGGAGAGGCGCACTGAAGCTTTCTTT.

The chain has TRBV19 and TRBJ1-4; the D gene is possibly TRBD1 (6 bases). V lost 3 bases to trimming and J lost 4 bases, with 9 bases between them. There are 14 residues in the CDR3. Germline CDR1 and CDR2: LNHDA and SQIVND (reference sequence). The CDR3 is CASSIGTFNEKLFF. In DNA form, the CDR3 reads TGTGCCAGTAGTATCGGGACATTTAATGAAAAACTGTTTTTT. The whole variable domain, remainder taken from reference TRBV19 and TRBJ1-4, is DGGITQSPKYLFRKEGQNVTLSCEQNLNHDAMYWYRQDPGQGLRLIYYSQIVNDFQKGDIAEGYSVSREKKESFPLTVTSAQKNPTAFYLCASSIGTFNEKLFFGSGTQLSVL.

The rearrangement links TRBV23-1 to TRBJ2-7; 7 bases fit TRBD1. TRBV23-1 belongs to the ORF category, with a function that is uncertain. The CDR3 has 15 residues. V dropped 5 bases and J dropped 3; count of bases not matched to a gene: 10. CDR3 nucleotides: TGCGCCAGCAGTAAGTTTAGGGGGCGTCTCTACGAGCAGTACTTC. This sequence encodes CASSKFRGRLYEQYF.

This clone came up a few times. As DNA, the CDR3 is TGTGCCAGCAGGGCAGGTTGGACTGAAGCTTTCTTT. This translates into CASRAGWTEAFF. V usage is TRBV6-5 and J usage is TRBJ1-1, with no clear D. Looked up from germline, CDR1 is MNHEY and CDR2 is SVGAGI. This CDR3 has 12 residues. Trimming cost V 6 bases and J 5 bases, with 10 bases left between them.

The chain has TRBV12-5 and TRBJ1-1; D is perhaps TRBD1 (6 bases). Germline V CDR1 and CDR2: LGHNT, FRNRAP. Deletions cut 3 bases from V and 1 base from J, with 15 bases between. CDR3 length: 16 amino acids. The CDR3 nucleotides are TGTGCTAGTGGTTTCTCAACAGGGATGAGGAACACTGAAGCTTTCTTT. It codes for CASGFSTGMRNTEAFF.

The genes are TRBV7-2 and TRBJ2-5, with 13 bases lining up with TRBD2. Germline CDR1 is SGHTA and CDR2 is FQGNSA. V was clipped by 4 bases and J by 5 bases; unmatched bases: 13. The CDR3 totals 18 residues. The CDR3 coding sequence is TGTGCCAGCAGCTCACGTGTACTAGCGGGGGGGCCGGTGGAGACCCAGTACTTC. It translates to CASSSRVLAGGPVETQYF.

V gene TRBV18 combines with J gene TRBJ2-5, with 8 bases lining up with TRBD2. CDR1 is KGHSH and CDR2 is LQKENI in the germline V gene. The V and J ends lost 3 bases and 1 base, in that order; junction bases with no gene match: 4. The CDR3 has 15 amino acids. As DNA, the CDR3 is TGTGCCAGCTCACCGAGGGGACTAGTCCAAGAGACCCAGTACTTC. It codes for CASSPRGLVQETQYF.

The CDR3 here is CASSSGSSDTQYF. CDR3 DNA: TGTGCCAGCAGCTCGGGGTCAAGCGATACGCAGTATTTT. The chain uses TRBV9 and TRBJ2-3; TRBD2 might be the D (5 bases). This CDR3 has 13 residues. Germline loops: CDR1 SGDLS, CDR2 YYNGEE. Trimming cost V 4 bases and J 6 bases, with 12 bases left between them.

This chain joins TRBV15 and TRBJ2-7; 7 bases line up with TRBD2. The CDR3 contains 21 residues. Germline CDR1 and CDR2: LNHNV and YYDKDF (reference sequence). Trimming removed 1 base from V and 1 base from J; junction bases left unmatched: 22. The CDR3 bases are TGTGCCACCAGCAGAGTACCCCACCCCCTAGCGGCAGCGAGAGTGTCCTACGAGCAGTACTTC. This gives the protein CATSRVPHPLAAARVSYEQYF.

J is TRBJ2-7 and V is TRBV14, with 10 positions matching TRBD1. The ends lost 4 bases at V and 3 bases at J; junction bases unmatched: 3. Germline CDR1 and CDR2: SGHDN and FVKESK. The CDR3 runs to 14 residues. CDR3 DNA: TGTGCCAGCAGCCTTTGGACAGGGGGCTACGAGCAGTACTTC. This gives the protein CASSLWTGGYEQYF.

V usage is TRBV9 and J usage is TRBJ2-5; 8 nucleotides match TRBD2. Trimming removed 0 bases from V and 2 bases from J; junction bases left unmatched: 6. CDR3 length: 16 residues. Germline CDR1 and CDR2: SGDLS and YYNGEE. CDR3: CASSVGGPGGQETQYF. As DNA, the CDR3 is TGTGCCAGCAGCGTAGGGGGGCCGGGAGGGCAAGAGACCCAGTACTTC.

The genes are TRBV25-1 and TRBJ2-7; perhaps TRBD1 as D (6 bases). Germline CDR1 reads MGHDK; CDR2 reads SYGVNS. Trimming stripped 2 bases from V and 1 base from J, with 12 bases between. The CDR3 length is 15 residues. CDR3 sequence reads: CASSEAGTPSYEQYF. The CDR3, as DNA: TGTGCCAGCAGTGAAGCCGGGACACCGTCCTACGAGCAGTACTTC.

The V gene is TRBV6-6, the J gene TRBJ2-7; 10 nucleotides match TRBD2. CDR3 length: 14 amino acids. V dropped 4 bases and J dropped 0; count of bases not matched to a gene: 0. Germline V gene sequence: CDR1 MNHNY, CDR2 SVGAGI (reference sequence). CDR3 sequence (DNA): TGTGCCAGCAGTTTAGCGGGGGGCTCCTACGAGCAGTACTTC. Encoded protein: CASSLAGGSYEQYF.

The chain links TRBV7-2 to TRBJ1-2, with D possibly TRBD1 on 5 matching bases. The germline gives CDR1 SGHTA, CDR2 FQGNSA. CDR3 length equals 14 residues. V was cut by 2 bases and J by 7 bases, with 14 bases left in between. DNA for the CDR3: TGTGCCAGCAGCTTACAGGGAACGGTTGTTGGCTACACCTTC. Its translation is CASSLQGTVVGYTF.

The chain combines TRBV27 with TRBJ2-7; D might be TRBD2 (7 bases). The CDR3 is 13 amino acids. The ends were cut back, 6 bases at V and 2 bases at J, with 11 bases in the middle. Germline V gives CDR1 MNHEY, CDR2 SMNVEV (reference sequence). Here the CDR3 reads CASRRGGPYEQYF. CDR3 coding DNA: TGTGCCAGCAGGAGGGGGGGCCCCTACGAGCAGTACTTC.

This chain links TRBV29-1 with TRBJ1-2; 7 positions match TRBD1. This CDR3 has 13 amino acids. The germline V gene encodes CDR1 SQVTM and CDR2 ANQGSEA. Trimming at V came to 3 bases and at J to 6 bases, leaving 7 bases not matched to a gene. The CDR3 sequence is CSVEATGSHGYTF. In DNA, the CDR3 is TGCAGCGTTGAGGCGACAGGGTCCCATGGCTACACCTTC.

CDR3 nucleotide sequence: TGTGCCAGCAGCATGTGGGAGGGTGTGAACACCGGGGAGCTGTTTTTT. Encoded protein: CASSMWEGVNTGELFF. This chain joins TRBV5-5 and TRBJ2-2; 7 bases agree with TRBD2. Germline lookup yields CDR1 SGHKS and CDR2 YYEKEE (reference sequence). The CDR3 runs to 16 residues. With V trimmed by 4 bases and J by 1 base, 7 bases remained unmatched.

This chain uses TRBV2 with TRBJ2-5; 7 bases are a match to TRBD1. Losses at the gene ends were 4 bases for V and 2 bases for J; bases not matched to a gene: 7. The CDR3 extends over 15 amino acids. The germline gives CDR1 SNHLY, CDR2 FYNNEI. The CDR3 bases are TGTGCCAGCAGTGCGTACAGGGGCCCTCAAGAGACCCAGTACTTC. It translates to CASSAYRGPQETQYF. The whole variable domain, filled in from reference TRBV2 and TRBJ2-5, reads EPEVTQTPSHQVTQMGQEVILRCVPISNHLYFYWYRQILGQKVEFLVSFYNNEISEKSEIFDDQFSVERPDGSNFTLKIRSTKLEDSAMYFCASSAYRGPQETQYFGPGTRLLVL.

The J gene is TRBJ1-2, the V gene TRBV2; 8 bases align to TRBD1. Looked up from germline, CDR1 is SNHLY and CDR2 is FYNNEI. The ends lost 4 bases at V and 6 bases at J; junction bases unmatched: 7. The CDR3 extends over 14 amino acids. This CDR3 reads CASSAGTGVHGYTF. The CDR3 coding sequence is TGTGCCAGCAGTGCCGGGACAGGCGTACATGGCTACACCTTC.

The count of this clone is one. This chain connects TRBV5-4 to TRBJ1-6, with TRBD1 identical over 11 bases. The germline V gene has CDR1 SGHNT and CDR2 YYREEE (reference sequence). V lost 2 bases and J lost 0; bases outside the gene matches: 4. This CDR3 has 18 amino acids. CDR3 DNA: TGTGCCAGCAGCTTTCGGACAGGGGGCACCTCCTATAATTCACCCCTCCACTTT. This codes for CASSFRTGGTSYNSPLHF.

The chain employs TRBV30 and TRBJ2-3, with TRBD1 identical over 8 bases. CDR1 GTSNPN and CDR2 SVGIG come from the germline V gene (reference sequence). J gave up 9 bases and V 0 bases, and 11 bases lay outside the gene matches. The CDR3 extends over 15 amino acids. The CDR3, as DNA: TGTGCCTGGAGTGTACGGGCAGCTACAGGGGGGACGCAGTATTTT. It encodes CAWSVRAATGGTQYF.

The table lists this clone with a count of one. V usage is TRBV7-2 and J usage is TRBJ2-1; maybe TRBD1 (5 bases). The V gene's germline CDR1 is SGHTA and CDR2 FQGNSA. V was pared by 4 bases and J by 12 bases, with 7 bases between. This CDR3 contains 10 residues. The CDR3 DNA sequence: TGTGCCAGCAGCTCCCAGGGGCAGTTCTTC. Its translation: CASSSQGQFF.